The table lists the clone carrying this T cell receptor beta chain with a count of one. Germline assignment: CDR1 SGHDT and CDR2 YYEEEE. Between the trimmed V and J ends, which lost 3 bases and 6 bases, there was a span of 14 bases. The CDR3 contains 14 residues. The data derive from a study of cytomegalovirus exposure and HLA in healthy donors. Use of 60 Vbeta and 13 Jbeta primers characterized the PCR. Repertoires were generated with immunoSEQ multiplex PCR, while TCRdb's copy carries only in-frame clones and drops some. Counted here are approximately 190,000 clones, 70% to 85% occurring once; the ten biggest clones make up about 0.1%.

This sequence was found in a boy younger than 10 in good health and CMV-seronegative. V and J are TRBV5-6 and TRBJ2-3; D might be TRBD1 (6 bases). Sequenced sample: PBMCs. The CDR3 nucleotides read TGTGCCAGCAGCTGGTCAGGGGCCCCCGATACGCAGTATTTT. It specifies CASSWSGAPDTQYF.